The 18 T cell receptor beta chains below all came from one sample that was sequenced in a study of T cell responses to AZD1222 COVID-19 vaccine. The data were produced by immunoSEQ multiplex PCR, yet TCRdb's version contains in-frame clones alone and is incomplete. The sample lists about 140,000 clones, approximately 92% occurring once. The sequences come from peripheral blood, collected 28 days after the second AZD1222 dose. These receptors were obtained from an adult who received the AZD1222 COVID-19 vaccine.

CDR3 protein: CASRVGRGNQPQHF. CDR3 bases: TGTGCCAGCAGGGTAGGACGGGGCAATCAGCCCCAGCATTTT. The gene calls are TRBV27 and TRBJ1-5; D uncertain. Trimming took 6 bases from V and 2 from J, leaving 11 bases between them. The CDR3 contains 14 residues. Germline assignment: CDR1 MNHEY and CDR2 SMNVEV (reference sequence).

This chain uses TRBV6-5 with TRBJ2-2; weak D call: TRBD2 (7 bases). Trimming left V 2 bases short and J 1 base short, with 11 bases between. Germline CDR1 is MNHEY and CDR2 is SVGAGI. The CDR3 sequence is 16 residues long. The chain's CDR3 is CASSYQRGGNTGELFF. CDR3 nucleotide sequence: TGTGCCAGCAGTTACCAAAGGGGGGGGAACACCGGGGAGCTGTTTTTT.

The V and J genes are TRBV29-1 and TRBJ1-2, with TRBD1 identical over 7 bases. Trimming at V came to 6 bases and at J to 3 bases, leaving 7 bases not matched to a gene. The CDR3 has 13 residues. Germline assignment: CDR1 SQVTM and CDR2 ANQGSEA. This CDR3 is CSVQGGAHYGYTF. Written as DNA, the CDR3 is TGCAGCGTGCAAGGGGGCGCTCACTATGGCTACACCTTC.

A note on this clone: This specimen includes other DNA sequences encoding the same CDR3. V gene TRBV9 combines with J gene TRBJ2-5; TRBD2 is a possible D gene (5 bases). CDR3 length: 13 residues. CDR1 and CDR2 from the germline V gene are SGDLS and YYNGEE. Trimming removed 2 bases at V and 3 bases at J, with 8 bases between. The CDR3 sequence is CASSVGLEETQYF. CDR3 coding DNA: TGTGCCAGCAGCGTCGGACTGGAAGAGACCCAGTACTTC. Full variable domain (remainder filled in from reference TRBV9 and TRBJ2-5): DSGVTQTPKHLITATGQRVTLRCSPRSGDLSVYWYQQSLDQGLQFLIQYYNGEERAKGNILERFSAQQFPDLHSELNLSSLELGDSALYFCASSVGLEETQYFGPGTRLLVL.

This clone showed up just once. This sequence joins TRBV2 and TRBJ2-3; TRBD2 aligns across 8 bases. CDR3 size: 15 residues. CDR1 and CDR2 from the germline V gene are SNHLY and FYNNEI. The V gene end was trimmed by 7 bases and the J gene end by 5 bases; junction bases not matched to a gene: 11. The chain's CDR3 is CASNPGGRTEDTQYF. CDR3 nucleotide sequence: TGTGCCAGCAATCCGGGAGGGAGGACCGAAGATACGCAGTATTTT.

V gene TRBV6-2 or TRBV6-3 combines with J gene TRBJ1-5; 9 bases fit TRBD1. J was trimmed by 7 bases and V by 4 bases; bases with no gene match: 8. Germline assignment: CDR1 MNHEY and CDR2 SVGEGT. CDR3 size: 15 residues. This CDR3 reads CASSSTGTGKQPQHF. The CDR3 region has the DNA TGTGCCAGCAGTTCCACCGGGACAGGGAAACAGCCCCAGCATTTT.

The rearrangement uses TRBV14 and TRBJ1-2; the D is unclear. Germline V gene data show CDR1 as SGHDN and CDR2 as FVKESK. With 6 bases removed from V and 2 bases from J, the gap between germline ends came to 13 bases. The CDR3 has 14 amino acids. For the CDR3, the DNA is TGTGCCAGCAGTCGGGAGGAGGGCAACTATGGCTACACCTTC. Its translation is CASSREEGNYGYTF.

This chain joins TRBV7-9 and TRBJ1-5; D gene uncertain. The ends were cut back, 2 bases at V and 0 bases at J, with 8 bases in the middle. This CDR3 region has 15 residues. Germline V lookup: CDR1 SEHNR, CDR2 FQNEAQ (reference sequence). Here the CDR3 DNA reads TGTGCCAGCAGCTTAAACGGGGATAGCAATCAGCCCCAGCATTTT. Its translation: CASSLNGDSNQPQHF.

The chain links TRBV7-9 to TRBJ1-2; D remains unclear. The CDR3 sequence is 14 residues long. V dropped 3 bases and J dropped 4 bases, with 12 bases sitting between them. Germline V CDR1 and CDR2: SEHNR, FQNEAQ (reference sequence). CDR3 in DNA: TGTGCCAGCAGCTTGCTAGCAGAGAGCTATGGCTACACCTTC. Translating gives CASSLLAESYGYTF.

This chain links TRBV16 with TRBJ1-4, with a weak D call TRBD1 (5 bases). V was pared by 6 bases and J by 2 bases, with 10 bases between. The CDR3 spans 14 residues. In germline, CDR1 is KGHSY, CDR2 FQNENV. The CDR3 protein is CASSPTATNEKLFF. The CDR3 bases are TGTGCCAGCAGTCCGACAGCGACTAATGAAAAACTGTTTTTT.

CDR3 sequence: CASSLTGTESYNEQFF. In nucleotides, the CDR3 is TGTGCCAGCAGCTTGACCGGGACAGAATCCTACAATGAGCAGTTCTTC. The V gene is TRBV7-2, the J gene TRBJ2-1; 7 positions match TRBD1. Per the germline V gene, CDR1 is SGHTA and CDR2 is FQGNSA. The CDR3 totals 16 residues. The V and J ends lost 3 bases and 1 base, in that order; junction bases with no gene match: 6. Full variable domain (remainder filled in from reference TRBV7-2 and TRBJ2-1): GAGVSQSPSNKVTEKGKDVELRCDPISGHTALYWYRQSLGQGLEFLIYFQGNSAPDKSGLPSDRFSAERTGGSVSTLTIQRTQQEDSAVYLCASSLTGTESYNEQFFGPGTRLTVL.

V usage is TRBV6-5 and J usage is TRBJ2-7, with 7 bases identical to TRBD2. Germline CDR1 and CDR2: MNHEY and SVGAGI. V shed 5 bases, J shed 0 bases, and the junction held 4 bases outside the gene matches. The CDR3 totals 14 residues. CDR3 sequence: CASSLGTNSYEQYF. CDR3 nucleotides: TGTGCCAGCAGTCTCGGGACTAACTCCTACGAGCAGTACTTC.

V and J are TRBV24-1 and TRBJ1-5; tentative D call: TRBD1 (6 bases). Trimming pared 7 bases from V and 0 bases from J, leaving 15 bases between. CDR1 is KGHDR, CDR2 SFDVKD, per germline. CDR3 length: 16 residues. The CDR3 protein is CATSPRGVTSNQPQHF. The CDR3 coding sequence is TGTGCCACCAGCCCGAGGGGGGTGACTAGCAATCAGCCCCAGCATTTT.

The gene calls are TRBV7-9 and TRBJ1-2; tentative D call: TRBD1 (5 bases). Trimming shortened V by 5 bases and J by 3 bases, and 13 bases separated the two germline ends. Germline CDR1 reads SEHNR; CDR2 reads FQNEAQ (reference sequence). CDR3 length: 14 amino acids. DNA of the CDR3: TGTGCCAGCAGCGACCGGGACCGTGACTATGGCTACACCTTC. Protein: CASSDRDRDYGYTF. Drawing the rest from reference TRBV7-9 and TRBJ1-2, the complete variable domain is DTGVSQNPRHKITKRGQNVTFRCDPISEHNRLYWYRQTLGQGPEFLTYFQNEAQLEKSRLLSDRFSAERPKGSFSTLEIQRTEQGDSAMYLCASSDRDRDYGYTFGSGTRLTVV.

The V gene is TRBV19, the J gene TRBJ2-7; 9 bases agree with TRBD1. The ends lost 10 bases at V and 7 bases at J; junction bases unmatched: 11. The germline CDR1 and CDR2 sequences are LNHDA and SQIVND (reference sequence). This CDR3 has 13 residues. DNA of the CDR3: TGTGCCACCGCCCCGACAGGGGGAGGAGAGCAGTACTTC. It translates to CATAPTGGGEQYF.

This sequence joins TRBV5-1 and TRBJ2-1; possible D gene TRBD1, 7 bases. V was cut by 4 bases and J by 7 bases, with 18 bases left in between. CDR3 length: 15 residues. Germline assignment: CDR1 SGHRS and CDR2 YFSETQ. CDR3 sequence reads: CASSLQGGSGNEQFF. As DNA, the CDR3 is TGCGCCAGCAGCCTTCAGGGGGGCTCGGGGAATGAGCAGTTCTTC.

This sequence joins TRBV6-2 or TRBV6-3 and TRBJ1-5, with TRBD1 matching over 7 bases. Germline CDR1 reads MNHEY; CDR2 reads SVGEGT. The junction had 11 bases not matched to a gene; V was cut back by 6 bases and J by 6 bases. This CDR3 is 15 amino acids long. The CDR3 DNA sequence: TGTGCCAGCAGCTTCTCGACAGGGCTAGGTCAGCCCCAGCATTTT. This sequence encodes CASSFSTGLGQPQHF.

This clone was counted a single time. V usage is TRBV6-2 or TRBV6-3 and J usage is TRBJ1-5; D is unclear. V dropped 0 bases and J dropped 0 bases, with 6 bases sitting between them. This CDR3 spans 15 amino acids. Germline CDR1 reads MNHEY; CDR2 reads SVGEGT. CDR3 amino acids: CASSYSGYSNQPQHF. CDR3 bases: TGTGCCAGCAGTTACTCAGGTTATAGCAATCAGCCCCAGCATTTT.